This T cell receptor (beta chain) is drawn from a study of Ad26.COV2.S vaccination and SARS-CoV-2 variants. Findings and limits, study-wide: The study found higher spike-specific TCR breadth in vaccine than placebo recipients.

As regards this clone: Its antigen is not identified.

The treatment was: some 20 received Ad26.COV2.S at low or high dose, single or two shots; about 5 received placebo; per-sample allocation not given. Sampling took place 63 days after the first vaccine or placebo injection. The assay was immunoSEQ multiplex PCR, and TCRdb's table has in-frame clones only and misses some. Of a few hundred thousand clones in the sample, around nine tenths were seen once. Germline assignment: CDR1 SGHTA and CDR2 FQGNSA. CDR3 length: 15 residues. V was clipped by 5 bases and J by 0 bases, with 13 bases between them. The chain has TRBV7-2 and TRBJ1-1; D unclear. The origin of this receptor is a person between 18 and 60 years old who received the Ad26.COV2.S COVID-19 vaccine or a placebo. The source was peripheral blood, collected in a trial of Ad26.COV2.S vaccine versus placebo. Here the CDR3 reads CASSPTTQVNTEAFF. CDR3 nucleotide sequence: TGTGCCAGCAGCCCCACCACACAAGTGAACACTGAAGCTTTCTTT.